The 16 T cell receptor beta chains in this list originate from one sample, sequenced in a study. TCRdb re-derived calls from the RT-PCR reads in MiXCR, one entry per CDR3 protein. This sample has about 700,000 distinct CDR3 sequences; 14% occur once, and the top ten carry 3.6%. The source material was memory CD4+ T cells from blood. These receptors were collected from a female donor in good health, serving as a healthy control.

This clonotype was seen only a few times. J is TRBJ1-2 and V is TRBV28; TRBD1 is a possible D gene (5 bases). The CDR3 extends over 13 amino acids. V dropped 6 bases and J dropped 6 bases, with 14 bases sitting between them. Germline CDR1 is MDHEN and CDR2 is SYDVKM. CDR3 nucleotide sequence: TGTGCCAGCAGATTTCAGCGGGGCGATGGCTACACCTTC. Its protein is CASRFQRGDGYTF.

This clonotype was recorded many times. The V gene is TRBV6-5, the J gene TRBJ2-7, with 7 positions matching TRBD1. There are 13 residues in the CDR3. In germline, CDR1 is MNHEY, CDR2 SVGAGI. V trimming: 2 bases; J trimming: 7 bases; junction bases outside the gene matches: 5. CDR3 in amino acids: CASSYDREGEQYF. For the CDR3, the DNA is TGTGCCAGCAGTTACGACAGGGAAGGAGAGCAGTACTTC.

This clonotype was seen many times. The DNA for the CDR3 is TGTGCCAGCAGCTGGACAGGGGGCGATGATTTCAGCACAGATACGCAGTATTTT. It translates to CASSWTGGDDFSTDTQYF. The chain combines TRBV5-6 with TRBJ2-3; 11 bases match TRBD1. V shed 3 bases and J 0 bases; nucleotides not matched to a gene: 9. The CDR3 loop spans 18 amino acids. Germline V gene sequence: CDR1 SGHDT, CDR2 YYEEEE.

This clonotype showed up just a few times. The V and J genes are TRBV6-2 or TRBV6-3 and TRBJ2-7; D unresolved. Deletions cut 6 bases from V and 0 bases from J, with 15 bases between. The CDR3 covers 15 residues. CDR1 and CDR2 (germline): MNHEY, SVGEGT. The CDR3 region has the DNA TGTGCCAGCAGGATCGTGGGGTCAGACTCCTACGAGCAGTACTTC. It specifies CASRIVGSDSYEQYF.

This clonotype was seen a few times. V usage is TRBV20-1 and J usage is TRBJ2-7, with TRBD2 matching 7 bases. This CDR3 region has 14 residues. Germline V gives CDR1 DFQATT, CDR2 SNEGSKA (reference sequence). V trimming: 6 bases; J trimming: 3 bases; junction bases outside the gene matches: 11. This CDR3 is CSAEQNTGGYEQYF. DNA of the CDR3: TGCAGTGCCGAACAGAACACGGGGGGCTACGAGCAGTACTTC.

In its sample, this clonotype was seen a few times. The chain is built from TRBV27 and TRBJ2-1, with 10 positions matching TRBD2. The ends lost 7 bases at V and 5 bases at J; junction bases unmatched: 11. The CDR3 contains 16 residues. Germline CDR1 reads MNHEY; CDR2 reads SMNVEV (reference sequence). The CDR3 reads CASKIAGGMVNNEQFF. CDR3 bases: TGTGCCAGCAAAATAGCGGGGGGAATGGTCAACAATGAGCAGTTCTTC.

This rearrangement joins TRBV27 to TRBJ2-3, with D perhaps given as TRBD1 or TRBD2 (6 bases each). This CDR3 contains 16 residues. V was clipped by 8 bases and J by 4 bases, with 22 bases between them. CDR1 is MNHEY and CDR2 is SMNVEV in the germline V gene (reference sequence). CDR3 residues: CASRDRGGSGADTQYF. The CDR3 DNA follows: TGTGCCAGCCGGGACCGAGGGGGGAGTGGTGCAGATACGCAGTATTTT.

This chain uses TRBV6-1 with TRBJ2-7, with D perhaps TRBD1 (7 bases). The CDR3 spans 15 residues. Deletions cut 6 bases from V and 2 bases from J, with 17 bases between. Germline V gene data show CDR1 as MNHNS and CDR2 as SASEGT. The CDR3 DNA reads TGTGCCAGCAGGCGGGACAGAGGCACCCCCTACGAGCAGTACTTC. Residues: CASRRDRGTPYEQYF.

This clonotype appeared a few times. The chain combines TRBV18 with TRBJ2-5; 7 bases line up with TRBD1. The ends lost 6 bases at V and 5 bases at J; junction bases unmatched: 12. In germline, CDR1 is KGHSH, CDR2 LQKENI. The CDR3 totals 15 residues. In DNA form, the CDR3 reads TGTGCCAGCTCCCCGACAGGACAGGCCGGGGAGACCCAGTACTTC. Protein product: CASSPTGQAGETQYF. The variable domain in full, with the rest retrieved from reference TRBV18 and TRBJ2-5, is NAGVMQNPRHLVRRRGQEARLRCSPMKGHSHVYWYRQLPEEGLKFMVYLQKENIIDESGMPKERFSAEFPKEGPSILRIQQVVRGDSAAYFCASSPTGQAGETQYFGPGTRLLVL.

In this sample, this clonotype turned up many times. V is TRBV6-2 or TRBV6-3 and J is TRBJ2-1; 11 nucleotides agree with TRBD2. From germline, CDR1 is MNHEY and CDR2 SVGEGT. This CDR3 is built from 17 residues. The ends lost 4 bases at V and 6 bases at J; junction bases unmatched: 11. CDR3 sequence: CASSFRPSGRSSNEQFF. CDR3 in DNA: TGTGCCAGCAGTTTTCGACCTAGCGGGAGGTCAAGCAATGAGCAGTTCTTC.

V is TRBV6-1 and J is TRBJ2-5; 8 nucleotides align to TRBD1. CDR3 length: 17 residues. Germline V gene lookup returns CDR1 MNHNS and CDR2 SASEGT. The V gene end was trimmed by 4 bases and the J gene end by 7 bases; junction bases not matched to a gene: 17. The chain's CDR3 is CASSVNPQGAPWGTQYF. CDR3 in DNA: TGTGCCAGCAGTGTAAACCCCCAGGGGGCCCCTTGGGGGACCCAGTACTTC.

The V call is TRBV30, the J call TRBJ2-1, with 13 bases identical to TRBD2. The trim removed 4 bases at V and 1 base at J, leaving 7 bases unmatched. The germline gives CDR1 GTSNPN, CDR2 SVGIG (reference sequence). The CDR3 is 17 amino acids. The CDR3 here is CAWIGLAGVASYNEQFF. Written as DNA, the CDR3 is TGTGCCTGGATCGGACTAGCGGGAGTGGCATCCTACAATGAGCAGTTCTTC. Drawing the rest from reference TRBV30 and TRBJ2-1, the complete variable domain is SQTIHQWPATLVQPVGSPLSLECTVEGTSNPNLYWYRQAAGRGLQLLFYSVGIGQISSEVPQNLSASRPQDRQFILSSKKLLLSDSGFYLCAWIGLAGVASYNEQFFGPGTRLTVL.

This clonotype was counted at least ten times. The chain has TRBV11-2 and TRBJ2-1; D gene ambiguous. Germline values: CDR1 SGHAT, CDR2 FQNNGV. The CDR3 has 13 residues. V was shortened by 6 bases and J by 5 bases, with 11 bases between the two germline ends. CDR3 region: CASSFSRDNEQFF. The CDR3 nucleotides read TGTGCCAGCAGTTTTTCTAGGGACAATGAGCAGTTCTTC.

J is TRBJ1-1 and V is TRBV7-2; D is undetermined. V was cut by 4 bases and J by 1 base, with 13 bases left in between. The CDR3 length is 15 residues. Germline-derived CDR1 and CDR2 are SGHTA and FQGNSA. The DNA of the CDR3 is TGTGCCAGCAGCTCCTTTTGGGCCTCGAACACTGAAGCTTTCTTT. Protein: CASSSFWASNTEAFF.

The chain combines TRBV6-2 or TRBV6-3 with TRBJ2-2, with D unresolved. The V gene lost 5 bases and the J gene lost 6 bases, with 7 bases spanning the gap. The length of the CDR3 is 12 residues. Germline V gives CDR1 MNHEY, CDR2 SVGEGT. The DNA for the CDR3 is TGTGCCAGCAGTGACCCCCCCGGGGAGCTGTTTTTT. It encodes CASSDPPGELFF.

This clonotype came up a few times. The chain links TRBV20-1 to TRBJ2-3; TRBD2 is a possible D gene (7 bases). The CDR3 spans 17 residues. Germline-derived CDR1 and CDR2 are DFQATT and SNEGSKA (reference sequence). Between the trimmed V and J ends, which lost 0 bases and 3 bases, there was a span of 19 bases. The CDR3 nucleotides are TGCAGTGCTAGAGATTGGAAAGGGGGGGAGGGAACAGATACGCAGTATTTT. It codes for CSARDWKGGEGTDTQYF.